The source of this TCR beta chain is a study of cytomegalovirus exposure and HLA in healthy donors. Findings and limits, study-wide: At a 0.05 false discovery rate, a later analysis found about 17,000 TCR beta sequences to be associated with HLA alleles.

The PCR used 60 Vbeta and 13 Jbeta primers. Profiling relied on immunoSEQ multiplex PCR, and the TCRdb table lists in-frame clones only, not all of them. In the table there are some 140,000 clones, about 70% of which are singletons. This clone was seen a few times. No antigen is known for it. Germline V gene data show CDR1 as MGHDK and CDR2 as SYGVNS. CDR3 length: 14 amino acids. Although they were nominally healthy when sampled, donors likely had unrecorded immune exposures. The rearrangement links TRBV25-1 to TRBJ2-5; D is uncertain. The tail of the sequence fits TRBJ2-7 better, so the J call may be wrong. This receptor was obtained from a middle-aged man in good health and CMV-seronegative. Specimen: PBMCs. The CDR3 bases are TGTGCCAGCAGTGAATTACCCAACGACTACGAGCAGTACTTC. Its protein is CASSELPNDYEQYF.